This T cell receptor beta chain comes out of a study of T cell responses to AZD1222 COVID-19 vaccine (dated by TCRdb to the early 2020s). In the study overall: A total of 230 to 250 trial participants underwent TCR sequencing, of whom roughly 210 had received two doses of AZD1222 and 26 had received two doses of the MenACWY control vaccine. Enrollment into the trials was organized by age into subgroups of 18-55, 56-69 and 70-plus years, and those subgroups contained approximately 150, 30 and 60 TCR-sequenced participants, respectively.

CDR1 is given as LNHDA and CDR2 as SQIVND, both from the germline V gene (reference sequence). V is cut by 4 bases and J by 0 bases, and the space between the germline ends is 13 bases. Spanning cysteine to phenylalanine, the CDR3 consists of 17 amino acids. Just the 51-base CDR3 DNA is kept, in frame starting at base 1. Details on this clone: There is no known antigen for this receptor. No much larger clone exists at a distance of one base, and base qualities are not known.

The time point label for this specimen denotes: about 28 days (+/-7) after the second vaccine dose. AZD1222 recipients given second doses at about 4 weeks or at about 12 weeks were pooled, since spike-specific TCR depth and breadth were not found to differ between the two schedules. Vaccinee samples were obtained from the UK trials COV001 and COV002, which included a single-blind randomized controlled phase 2/3 trial of AZD1222 (ChAdOx1 nCoV-19) in healthy adults. For TCRbeta chain sequencing, PBMC samples were collected from trial participants at day 0 and at day 28 after the second dose. What the study reported, not specific to this receptor: Participants were mostly white British and included more females than males, and it was suggested by the authors that clonal diversity may have been underestimated. CD4 TCRs associated with the vaccine covered the entire spike protein, and the dominant responses were in regions 160-218 and 743-854. Because no samples from the day 14 peak response were available, repertoires could be characterized only after the peak T cell response. Conclusions about previously exposed vaccinees are limited, since just 6 or 7 AZD1222 recipients were seropositive for SARS-CoV-2 at baseline. A significant rise in spike-specific TCR breadth and depth was observed after two AZD1222 doses relative to day 0 and relative to MenACWY recipients. Nearly half of unique spike-specific TCRs reportedly recognized epitopes outside regions mutated in the B.1.351 and B.1.1.7 variants. The 56-69-year group was small, and its depth increase did not reach significance, likely because of low power.

The CDR3 regions of human TCRbeta chains were subjected to immunosequencing. For the original study's pipeline: Repertoire TCRs were matched against a reference library of SARS-CoV-2-specific TCRs generated with the MIRA antigen-specificity platform. Breadth was defined as the fraction of unique TCRs that were SARS-CoV-2-associated. Depth was defined as the fraction of total T cells that were SARS-CoV-2-associated. Using the MIRA data, each spike-specific TCR was assigned both to the spike region to which the TCR was reactive and to a CD4 or CD8 class. Log10-transformed breadth and depth values were compared by one-way ANOVA with Sidak's multiple comparisons tests. The clones in this table, taken by TCRdb from immuneACCESS, are in-frame only. Not every clone is retained; where verified, under half of the shortfall comes from an unresolved V gene, and the cause of the rest is unknown. V, J and clone size were drawn from that table, and D and trimming were deduced from the DNA. The sample table shows approximately 130,000 clones, and about 88% are seen once. Roughly a tenth of the sample is in the top ten clones.

The rearranged chain carries TRBV19 and TRBJ2-6; too little of a D gene remains to name it. This TCR was recovered from an adult who received the AZD1222 COVID-19 vaccine. The material sequenced was peripheral blood, taken 28 days after the second AZD1222 dose. The sequenced DNA is TGTGCCAGTAGTAACCCTTCTCGAACCTCTGGGGCCAACGTCCTGACTTTC. Translation gives CASSNPSRTSGANVLTF.